This record looks at one T cell receptor beta chain sequence and its context. This entry is derived from a study of lymphopenia after photon versus proton radiotherapy. Assay: immunoSEQ multiplex PCR; the TCRdb copy retains only in-frame clones and omits some. The data hold about 17,000 clones, with roughly 84% observed a single time. The V end lost 0 bases, the J end lost 3 bases, and 11 bases lay between the germline ends. The germline CDR1 and CDR2 sequences are MNHEY and SVGAGI. The CDR3 contains 15 residues. The receptor's source is a man between 65 and 85 years old with pancreatic cancer. The chain joins TRBV6-5 to TRBJ2-5, with D hard to call. Material: peripheral blood, obtained from a patient treated with proton-based radiotherapy. CDR3 nucleotide sequence: TGTGCCAGCAGTTACTCGACGGGCAGGAAAGAGACCCAGTACTTC. Its translation: CASSYSTGRKETQYF.